This TCR beta chain was found in a study of blood T cell repertoires in COVID-19. The overall study: Sites in the United States, Italy and Spain provided acute and convalescent COVID-19 samples. Nucleic acid was either cDNA or gDNA, and it came from T cells, B-cell-depleted T cells, or PBMCs.

The CDR3 spans 13 residues. The V gene's germline CDR1 is MNHEY and CDR2 SMNVEV (reference sequence). In the original analysis: Quantification of nucleated cells was approximated via reference gene primer amplification. Assay: immunoSEQ multiplex PCR; the TCRdb copy retains only in-frame clones and omits some. V, J and clone size derive from that table, while D and trimming were established from the DNA sequence. The table has about 200,000 clones, around nine tenths seen once; the top ten hold around 1.6%. This clone was seen just once. A junction end diverges from the germline sequence, so it may reflect a read error.

The sample consisted of peripheral blood. The receptor was derived from a man younger than 35 with active or convalescent COVID-19. The chain has TRBV27 and TRBJ2-3, with 11 bases identical to TRBD2. DNA for the CDR3: TGTGCCAGCAGTTTCGGGACTAGCGGCGTGCCTGCTTTT. Translated, it gives CASSFGTSGVPAF.